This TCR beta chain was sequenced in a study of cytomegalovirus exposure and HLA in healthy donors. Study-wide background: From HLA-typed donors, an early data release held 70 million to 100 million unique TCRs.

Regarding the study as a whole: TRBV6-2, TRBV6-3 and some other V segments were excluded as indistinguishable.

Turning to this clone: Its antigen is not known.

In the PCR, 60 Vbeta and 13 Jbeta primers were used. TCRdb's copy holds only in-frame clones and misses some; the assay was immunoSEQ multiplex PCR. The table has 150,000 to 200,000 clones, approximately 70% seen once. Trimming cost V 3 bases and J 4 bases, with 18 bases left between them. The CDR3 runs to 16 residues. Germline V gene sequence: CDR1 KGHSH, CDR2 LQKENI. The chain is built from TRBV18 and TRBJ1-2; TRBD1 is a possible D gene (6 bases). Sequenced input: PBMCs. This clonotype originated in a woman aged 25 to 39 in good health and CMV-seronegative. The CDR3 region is CASSPTSGARAYGYTF. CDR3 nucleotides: TGTGCCAGCTCACCCACCTCAGGGGCCCGGGCCTATGGCTACACCTTC.